This TCR beta chain stems from a study of blood T cell repertoires in COVID-19. The overall study: Samples representing acute and convalescent COVID-19 were sourced from the United States, Italy and Spain. PBMCs, B-cell-depleted T cells, or T cells were the source of the cDNA or gDNA that made up the material.

Per the original data handling: Reference gene primer amplification gave nucleated cell count estimates. Sequenced by immunoSEQ multiplex PCR; TCRdb stores in-frame clones only, minus some. V and J calls and clone size come straight from that table; D and trimming were deduced from the DNA. Seen here are over 150,000 clones, approximately 80% observed once, and the top ten hold more than 3%. CDR3 length: 16 residues. Germline trimming cut 5 bases from V and 7 bases from J; bases unmatched to any gene: 14. Germline CDR1 MNHEY, CDR2 SMNVEV (reference sequence). The sequenced material came from peripheral blood. V usage is TRBV27 and J usage is TRBJ2-1; TRBD2 matches at 7 bases. The receptor comes from a woman of 80 years or more with acute or convalescent COVID-19. Here the CDR3 reads CASSPAPRTRNNEQFF. The CDR3, as DNA: TGTGCCAGCAGTCCCGCCCCCAGGACTAGGAATAATGAGCAGTTCTTC.